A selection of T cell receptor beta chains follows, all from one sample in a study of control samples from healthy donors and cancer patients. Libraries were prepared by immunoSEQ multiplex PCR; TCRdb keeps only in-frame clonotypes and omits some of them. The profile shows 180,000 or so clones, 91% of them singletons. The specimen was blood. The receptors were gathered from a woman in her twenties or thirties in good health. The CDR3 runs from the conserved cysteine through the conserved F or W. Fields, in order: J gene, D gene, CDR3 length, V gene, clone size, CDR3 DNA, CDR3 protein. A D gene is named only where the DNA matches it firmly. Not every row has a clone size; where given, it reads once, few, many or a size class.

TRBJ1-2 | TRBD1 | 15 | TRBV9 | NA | TGTGCCAGCAGCGTAGAGACAGGGTCTAACTATGGCTACACCTTC | CASSVETGSNYGYTF
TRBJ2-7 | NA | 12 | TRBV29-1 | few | TGCAGCGTTGTTGGACGGACCTACGAGCAGTACTTC | CSVVGRTYEQYF
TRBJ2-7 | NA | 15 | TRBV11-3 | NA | TGTGCCAGCAGCTTATTGGCGTGGGCGGAATACGAGCAGTACTTC | CASSLLAWAEYEQYF
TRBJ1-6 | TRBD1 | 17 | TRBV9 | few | TGTGCCAGCAGCATCCTACCGGGACAGGGAAATAATTCACCCCTCCACTTT | CASSILPGQGNNSPLHF
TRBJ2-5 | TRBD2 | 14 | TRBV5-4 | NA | TGTGCCAGCAGCTTTAGCGGGGGGGCGGAGACCCAGTACTTC | CASSFSGGAETQYF
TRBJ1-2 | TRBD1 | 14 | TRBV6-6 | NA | TGTGCCAGCAGCAAACCCCCAGGGGGAGATGGCTACACCTTC | CASSKPPGGDGYTF
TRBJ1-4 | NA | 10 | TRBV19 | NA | TGTGCCACCTATAATGAAAAACTGTTTTTT | CATYNEKLFF
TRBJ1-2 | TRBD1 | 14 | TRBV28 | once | TGTGCCAGCAGTTTGTCAGGGGGCGTCTATGGCTACACCTTC | CASSLSGGVYGYTF
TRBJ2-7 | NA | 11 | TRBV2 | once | TGTGCCAGCAGTGATTGGTACGAGCAGTACTTC | CASSDWYEQYF
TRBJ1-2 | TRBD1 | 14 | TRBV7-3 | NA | TGTGCCAGCAGCTTACGAGGGACAGGGCATGGCTACACCTTC | CASSLRGTGHGYTF
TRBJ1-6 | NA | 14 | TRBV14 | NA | TGTGCCAGCAGCCAAGGGACAGCAAGATCACCCCTCCACTTT | CASSQGTARSPLHF
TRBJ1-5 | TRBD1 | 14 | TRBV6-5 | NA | TGTGCCAGCAGTTACGACAGGGCCAATCAGCCCCAGCATTTT | CASSYDRANQPQHF
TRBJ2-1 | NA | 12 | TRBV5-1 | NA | TGCGCCAGCAGCGACGTATACAATGAGCAGTTCTTC | CASSDVYNEQFF
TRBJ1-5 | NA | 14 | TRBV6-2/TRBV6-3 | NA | TGTGCCAGCAGTTACTCAGGGGGTAATCAGCCCCAGCATTTT | CASSYSGGNQPQHF
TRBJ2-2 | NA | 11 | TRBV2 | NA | TGTGCCAGCAGCTACGCCGGGGAGCTGTTTTTT | CASSYAGELFF
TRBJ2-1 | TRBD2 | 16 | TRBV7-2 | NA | TGTGCCAGCAGCTTAACTAGCGGGGGGGCGGGTAATGAGCAGTTCTTC | CASSLTSGGAGNEQFF
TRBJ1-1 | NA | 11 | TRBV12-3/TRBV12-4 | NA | TGTGCCAGCAGCCCCGCAGCTGAAGCTTTCTTT | CASSPAAEAFF
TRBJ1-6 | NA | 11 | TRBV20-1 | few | TGCAGTGCTAGAGGGGATTCACCCCTCCACTTT | CSARGDSPLHF
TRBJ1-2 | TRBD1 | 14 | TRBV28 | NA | TGTGCCAGCAGTTTGGGACAGGGGCTATATGGCTACACCTTC | CASSLGQGLYGYTF
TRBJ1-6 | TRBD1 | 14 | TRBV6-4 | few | TGTGCCAGCAGTGGGACAGGGGATAATTCACCCCTCCACTTT | CASSGTGDNSPLHF
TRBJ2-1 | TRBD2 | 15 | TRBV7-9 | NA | TGTGCCAGCAGCCAGACTAGCGGGAGGGTCAATGAGCAGTTCTTC | CASSQTSGRVNEQFF
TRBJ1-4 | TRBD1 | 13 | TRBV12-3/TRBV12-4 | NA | TGTGCCAGCAGTAGAGACAGGGGAGAAAAACTGTTTTTT | CASSRDRGEKLFF
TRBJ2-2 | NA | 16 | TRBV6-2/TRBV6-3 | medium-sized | TGTGCCAGCAGTTTAGCCACTAGGGCGAACACCGGGGAGCTGTTTTTT | CASSLATRANTGELFF
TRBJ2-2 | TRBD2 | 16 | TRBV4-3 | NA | TGCGCCAGCAGCCGAACCCTAGCGGGAGTCACCGGGGAGCTGTTTTTT | CASSRTLAGVTGELFF
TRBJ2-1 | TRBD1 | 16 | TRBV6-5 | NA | TGTGCCAGCAGTTACCCAGGGGGTGGATCCTACAATGAGCAGTTCTTC | CASSYPGGGSYNEQFF
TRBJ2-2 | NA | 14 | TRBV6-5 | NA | TGTGCCAGCAGTTACCAGGGGAACACCGGGGAGCTGTTTTTT | CASSYQGNTGELFF
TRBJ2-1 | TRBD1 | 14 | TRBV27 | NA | TGTGCCAGCAGACCCGGGACAGGGGGCAATGAGCAGTTCTTC | CASRPGTGGNEQFF
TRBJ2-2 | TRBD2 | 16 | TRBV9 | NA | TGTGCCAGCAGCGTAAACGGACTAGGGAACACCGGGGAGCTGTTTTTT | CASSVNGLGNTGELFF
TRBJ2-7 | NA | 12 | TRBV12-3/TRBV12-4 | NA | TGTGCCAGCAGTTTAGCAGGGTACGAGCAGTACTTC | CASSLAGYEQYF
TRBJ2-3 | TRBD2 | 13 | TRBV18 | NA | TGTGCCAGTAGCGGGGGGGCCAAAGATACGCAGTATTTT | CASSGGAKDTQYF
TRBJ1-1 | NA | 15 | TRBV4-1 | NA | TGCGCCAGCAGCCAAGAAGTGTTGGCCAACACTGAAGCTTTCTTT | CASSQEVLANTEAFF
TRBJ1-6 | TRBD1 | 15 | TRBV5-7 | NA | TGTGCCAGCAGCTTGGAGGAGGGGGCGGATTCACCCCTCCACTTT | CASSLEEGADSPLHF
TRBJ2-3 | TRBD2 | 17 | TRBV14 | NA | TGTGCCAGCAGCCACGGGACTAGCGGGAGGGCCACAGATACGCAGTATTTT | CASSHGTSGRATDTQYF
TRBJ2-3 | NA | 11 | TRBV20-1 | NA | TGCAGTGCTAGAGTGGGGGATACGCAGTATTTT | CSARVGDTQYF
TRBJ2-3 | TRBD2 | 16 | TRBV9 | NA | TGTGCCAGCAGCGATCGACTAGCGGGAGCCCCAGATACGCAGTATTTT | CASSDRLAGAPDTQYF
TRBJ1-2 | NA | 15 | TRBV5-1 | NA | TGCGCCAGCAGCTTGGGGGCAGGGAAGGGCTATGGCTACACCTTC | CASSLGAGKGYGYTF
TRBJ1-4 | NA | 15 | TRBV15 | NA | TGTGCCACCAGCAGAGATCGGGCCGGGGGTGAAAAACTGTTTTTT | CATSRDRAGGEKLFF
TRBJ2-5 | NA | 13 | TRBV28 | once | TGTGCCAGCAGTTTATGGGTTCGTGAGACCCAGTACTTC | CASSLWVRETQYF
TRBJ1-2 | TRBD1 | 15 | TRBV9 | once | TGTGCCAGCAGCGTGACGGGACAGGGGGCTTATGGCTACACCTTC | CASSVTGQGAYGYTF
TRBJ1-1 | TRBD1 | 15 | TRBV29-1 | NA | TGCAGCGCCCGGGACAGGGGTGCGGGGAACACTGAAGCTTTCTTT | CSARDRGAGNTEAFF
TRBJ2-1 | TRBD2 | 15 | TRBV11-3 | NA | TGTGCCAGCAGCTTAGGACTAGCGGGATACAATGAGCAGTTCTTC | CASSLGLAGYNEQFF
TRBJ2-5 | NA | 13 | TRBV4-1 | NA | TGCGCCAGCAGCCAAGGGCTTCAAGAGACCCAGTACTTC | CASSQGLQETQYF
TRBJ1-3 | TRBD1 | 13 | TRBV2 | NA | TGTGCCAGCAGGGGACAGCCTGGAAACACCATATATTTT | CASRGQPGNTIYF
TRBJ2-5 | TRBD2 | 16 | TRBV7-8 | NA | TGTGCCAGCAGCTTAGTTTTCCTAGCGGGGGGGGAGACCCAGTACTTC | CASSLVFLAGGETQYF
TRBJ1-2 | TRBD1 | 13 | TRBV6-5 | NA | TGTGCCAGCAGTTCCCGACAGGGGGCTGGCTACACCTTC | CASSSRQGAGYTF
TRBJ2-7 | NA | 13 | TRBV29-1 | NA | TGCAGCGTTGAAGATACAGGCGGCTACGAGCAGTACTTC | CSVEDTGGYEQYF
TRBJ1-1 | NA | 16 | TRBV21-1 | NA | TGTGCCAGCAGCAAGGCCGGGGCGAGATGGTACACTGAAGCTTTCTTT | CASSKAGARWYTEAFF
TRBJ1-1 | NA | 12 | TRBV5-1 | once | TGCGCCAGCAGCTTGGGGGGGATTGAAGCTTTCTTT | CASSLGGIEAFF
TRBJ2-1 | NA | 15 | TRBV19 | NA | TGTGCCAGTAGCAAAAGCGGAAGCTCCTACAATGAGCAGTTCTTC | CASSKSGSSYNEQFF
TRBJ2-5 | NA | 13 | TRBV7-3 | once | TGTGCCAGCAGCTCCACGCCTCAAGAGACCCAGTACTTC | CASSSTPQETQYF
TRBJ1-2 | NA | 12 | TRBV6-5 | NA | TGTGCCAGCAGGGCCGGGAACTATGGCTACACCTTC | CASRAGNYGYTF
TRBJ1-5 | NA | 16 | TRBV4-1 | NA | TGCGCCAGCAGCCAAACAGGGCGCGGGGGCAATCAGCCCCAGCATTTT | CASSQTGRGGNQPQHF
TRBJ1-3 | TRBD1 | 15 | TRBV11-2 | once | TGTGCCAGCAGACTAGGACAGGGGGCTGGAAACACCATATATTTT | CASRLGQGAGNTIYF
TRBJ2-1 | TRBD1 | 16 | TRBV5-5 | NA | TGTGCCAGCAGCTTTGCCGGGACAGGGGGCAAGTATGAGCAGTTCTTC | CASSFAGTGGKYEQFF
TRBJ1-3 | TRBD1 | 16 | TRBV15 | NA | TGTGCCACTACCCCCGACAGGGTTCCCTCTGGAAACACCATATATTTT | CATTPDRVPSGNTIYF
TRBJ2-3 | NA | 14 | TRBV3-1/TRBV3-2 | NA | TGTGCCAGCAGCCAAGGGCCTAGCACAGATACGCAGTATTTT | CASSQGPSTDTQYF
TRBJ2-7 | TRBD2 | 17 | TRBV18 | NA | TGTGCCAGCTCACCACCCGGGACAGCGGGAGGGCCCTACGAGCAGTACTTC | CASSPPGTAGGPYEQYF
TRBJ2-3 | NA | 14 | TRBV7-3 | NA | TGTGCCAGCAGCTTACAGGGCGGCACAGATACGCAGTATTTT | CASSLQGGTDTQYF